This record covers a single TCR beta chain. Its antigen is as yet unknown. This specimen comes from a study of cytomegalovirus exposure and HLA in healthy donors. In the study overall: An early release of data contained about 85 million unique TCRs, which came from HLA-typed donors. General study results and limits: A classifier reportedly called cytomegalovirus status with high sensitivity and specificity. With further analysis later on, most CMV-associated TCR beta chains appeared HLA-restricted. Fewer N-insertions (relative to the 666-donor mean) were reportedly seen in an Asian-associated ancestry cluster in a later analysis.

The CDR3 sequence is 14 residues long. Losses at the gene ends were 7 bases for V and 3 bases for J; bases not matched to a gene: 9. Germline-derived CDR1 and CDR2 are MDHEN and SYDVKM. PCR primers comprised 60 Vbeta and 13 Jbeta primers. The protocol was immunoSEQ multiplex PCR, while the TCRdb copy is restricted to in-frame clones and leaves out a portion. Among 100,000 to 150,000 clones listed, 70% to 85% were seen once. V is TRBV28 and J is TRBJ2-7, with TRBD2 identical over 7 bases. This receptor was taken from a woman in her fifties or sixties in good health and CMV-seropositive. Sequencing was performed on PBMCs. CDR3 bases: TGTGCCAGCACCATGCGGGAGCATTACTACGAGCAGTACTTC. Protein product: CASTMREHYYEQYF.